This TCR beta chain was profiled in a study of cytomegalovirus exposure and HLA in healthy donors. PCR amplification relied on 60 Vbeta primers (plus 13 Jbeta primers). Sequencing was performed with immunoSEQ multiplex PCR; in TCRdb, only in-frame clones are kept and a portion is missing. Here the sample spans roughly 190,000 clones, 87% being singletons. Germline assignment: CDR1 SEHNR and CDR2 FQNEAQ (reference sequence). The ends lost 6 bases at V and 4 bases at J; junction bases unmatched: 9. The CDR3 has 14 amino acids. Sequencing was done on a sample of PBMCs. This sequence was found in a boy between 2 and 10 years old in good health and CMV-seronegative. The chain combines TRBV7-9 with TRBJ2-7, with 7 nucleotides matching TRBD2. Here the CDR3 reads CASRGGTAAYEQYF. The CDR3 DNA is TGTGCCAGCAGGGGAGGGACCGCGGCGTACGAGCAGTACTTC.